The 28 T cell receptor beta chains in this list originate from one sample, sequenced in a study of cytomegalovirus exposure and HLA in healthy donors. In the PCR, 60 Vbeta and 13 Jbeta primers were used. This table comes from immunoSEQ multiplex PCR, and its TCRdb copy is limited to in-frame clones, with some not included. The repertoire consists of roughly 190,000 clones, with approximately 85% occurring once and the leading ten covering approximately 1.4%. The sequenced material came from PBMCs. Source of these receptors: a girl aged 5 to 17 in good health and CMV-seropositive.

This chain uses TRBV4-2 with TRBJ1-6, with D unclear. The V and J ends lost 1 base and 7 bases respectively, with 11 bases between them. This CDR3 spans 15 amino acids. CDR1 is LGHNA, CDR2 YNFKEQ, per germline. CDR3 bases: TGTGCCAGCAGCCAAGGAGGGAATGGAAATTCACCCCTCCACTTT. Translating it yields CASSQGGNGNSPLHF.

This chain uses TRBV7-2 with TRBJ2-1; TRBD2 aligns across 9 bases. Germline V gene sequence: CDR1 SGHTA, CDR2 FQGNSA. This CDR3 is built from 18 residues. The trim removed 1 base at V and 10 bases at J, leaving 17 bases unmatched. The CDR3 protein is CASSLVPRFAGGPGEQFF. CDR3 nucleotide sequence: TGTGCCAGCAGCTTAGTGCCCCGGTTTGCGGGGGGGCCGGGGGAGCAGTTCTTC.

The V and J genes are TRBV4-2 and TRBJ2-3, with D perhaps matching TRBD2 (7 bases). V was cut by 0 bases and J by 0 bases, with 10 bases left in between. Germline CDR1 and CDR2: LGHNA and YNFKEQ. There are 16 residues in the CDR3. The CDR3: CASSQEGGASTDTQYF. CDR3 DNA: TGTGCCAGCAGCCAAGAGGGGGGGGCTAGCACAGATACGCAGTATTTT.

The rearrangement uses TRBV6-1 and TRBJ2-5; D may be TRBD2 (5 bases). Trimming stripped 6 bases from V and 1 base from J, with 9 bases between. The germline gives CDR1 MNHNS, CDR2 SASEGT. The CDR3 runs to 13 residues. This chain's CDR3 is CASRARGQETQYF. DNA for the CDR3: TGTGCCAGCAGGGCCCGGGGCCAAGAGACCCAGTACTTC.

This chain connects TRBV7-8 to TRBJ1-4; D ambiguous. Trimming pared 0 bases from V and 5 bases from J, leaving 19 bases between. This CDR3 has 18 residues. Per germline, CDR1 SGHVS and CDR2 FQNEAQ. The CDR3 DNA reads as TGTGCCAGCAGCTTAGCGTTCTACAGTGGAAGGAAAAATGAAAAACTGTTTTTT. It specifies CASSLAFYSGRKNEKLFF.

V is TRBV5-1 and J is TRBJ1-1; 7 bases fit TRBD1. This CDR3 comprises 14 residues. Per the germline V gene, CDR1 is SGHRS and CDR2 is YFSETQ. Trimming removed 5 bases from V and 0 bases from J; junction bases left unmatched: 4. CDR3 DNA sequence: TGCGCCAGCAGTGGAGGACAGGTGAACACTGAAGCTTTCTTT. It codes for CASSGGQVNTEAFF.

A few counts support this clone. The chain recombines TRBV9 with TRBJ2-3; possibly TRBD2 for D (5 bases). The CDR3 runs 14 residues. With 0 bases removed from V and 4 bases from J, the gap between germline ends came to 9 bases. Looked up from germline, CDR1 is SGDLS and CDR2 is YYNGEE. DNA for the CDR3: TGTGCCAGCAGCGTAGTCGGGGTGGCAGATACGCAGTATTTT. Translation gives CASSVVGVADTQYF.

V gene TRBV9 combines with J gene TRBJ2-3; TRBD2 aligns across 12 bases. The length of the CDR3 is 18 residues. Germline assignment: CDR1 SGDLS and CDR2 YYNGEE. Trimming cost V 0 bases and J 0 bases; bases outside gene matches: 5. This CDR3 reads CASSVELAGGPSTDTQYF. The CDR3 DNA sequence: TGTGCCAGCAGCGTAGAACTAGCGGGGGGTCCTAGCACAGATACGCAGTATTTT.

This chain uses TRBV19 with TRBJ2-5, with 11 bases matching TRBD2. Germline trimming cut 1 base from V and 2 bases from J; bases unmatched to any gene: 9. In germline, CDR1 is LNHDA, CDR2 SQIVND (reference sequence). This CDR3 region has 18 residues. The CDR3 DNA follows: TGTGCCAGTAGTATAGGGTTGCCGGGACTAGCGGCACAAGAGACCCAGTACTTC. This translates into CASSIGLPGLAAQETQYF.

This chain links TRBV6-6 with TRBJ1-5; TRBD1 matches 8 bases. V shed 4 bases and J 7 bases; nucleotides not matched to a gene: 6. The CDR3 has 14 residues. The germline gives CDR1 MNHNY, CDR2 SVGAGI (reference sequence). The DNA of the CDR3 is TGTGCCAGCAGTTTACAGGGGGAGCAACAGCCCCAGCATTTT. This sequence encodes CASSLQGEQQPQHF.

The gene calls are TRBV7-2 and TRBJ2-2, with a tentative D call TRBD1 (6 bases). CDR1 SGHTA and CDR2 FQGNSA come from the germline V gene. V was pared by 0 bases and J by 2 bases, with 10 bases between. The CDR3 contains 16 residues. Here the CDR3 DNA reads TGTGCCAGCAGCTTAGCGGCAGGGGTTAACACCGGGGAGCTGTTTTTT. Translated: CASSLAAGVNTGELFF.

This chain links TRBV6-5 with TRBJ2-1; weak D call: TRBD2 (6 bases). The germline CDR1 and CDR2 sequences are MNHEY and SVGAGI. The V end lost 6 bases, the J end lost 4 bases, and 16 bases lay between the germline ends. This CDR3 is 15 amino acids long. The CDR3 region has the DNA TGTGCCAGCAGCAGAACTAGCCTGGGTTACAATGAGCAGTTCTTC. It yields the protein CASSRTSLGYNEQFF.

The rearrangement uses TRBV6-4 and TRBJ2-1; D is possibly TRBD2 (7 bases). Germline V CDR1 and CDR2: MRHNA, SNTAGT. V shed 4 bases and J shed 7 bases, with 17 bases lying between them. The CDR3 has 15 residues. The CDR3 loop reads CASSVLWGGENEQFF. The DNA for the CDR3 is TGTGCCAGCAGTGTTCTATGGGGGGGCGAAAATGAGCAGTTCTTC.

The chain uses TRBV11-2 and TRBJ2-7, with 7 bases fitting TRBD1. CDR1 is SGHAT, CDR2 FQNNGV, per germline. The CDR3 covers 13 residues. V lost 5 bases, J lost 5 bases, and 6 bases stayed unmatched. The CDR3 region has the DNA TGTGCCAGCAGCCCGAGGGGGCCCAACGAGCAGTACTTC. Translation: CASSPRGPNEQYF.

The CDR3 loop is CASTRGGRNTEAFF. The DNA of the CDR3 is TGTGCCAGTACCCGGGGGGGCAGGAACACTGAAGCTTTCTTT. The chain links TRBV19 to TRBJ1-1; maybe TRBD1 (6 bases). The CDR3 runs to 14 residues. V lost 7 bases, J lost 1 base, and 13 bases lay in between. CDR1 and CDR2 from the germline V gene are LNHDA and SQIVND (reference sequence).

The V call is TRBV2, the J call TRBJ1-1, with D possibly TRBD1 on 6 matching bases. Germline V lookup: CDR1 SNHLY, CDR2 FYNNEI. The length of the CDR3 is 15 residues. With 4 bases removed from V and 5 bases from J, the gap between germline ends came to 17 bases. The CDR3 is CASSGGEGVGTEAFF. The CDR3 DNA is TGTGCCAGCAGTGGAGGTGAGGGGGTCGGTACTGAAGCTTTCTTT. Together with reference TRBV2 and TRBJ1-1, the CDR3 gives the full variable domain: EPEVTQTPSHQVTQMGQEVILRCVPISNHLYFYWYRQILGQKVEFLVSFYNNEISEKSEIFDDQFSVERPDGSNFTLKIRSTKLEDSAMYFCASSGGEGVGTEAFFGQGTRLTVV.

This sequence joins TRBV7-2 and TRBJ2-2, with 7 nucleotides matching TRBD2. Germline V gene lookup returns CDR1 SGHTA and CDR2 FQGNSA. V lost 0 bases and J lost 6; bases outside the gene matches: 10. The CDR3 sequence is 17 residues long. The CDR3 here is CASSLAYSGAGAGELFF. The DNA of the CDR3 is TGTGCCAGCAGCTTAGCGTACAGCGGGGCTGGCGCCGGGGAGCTGTTTTTT.

CDR3 sequence reads: CASSPMATVNTEAFF. The CDR3 DNA is TGTGCCAGCAGCCCGATGGCAACAGTGAACACTGAAGCTTTCTTT. The rearrangement links TRBV7-2 to TRBJ1-1, with no clear D. CDR3 length equals 15 residues. CDR1 is SGHTA and CDR2 is FQGNSA in the germline V gene. Trimming shortened V by 5 bases and J by 0 bases, and 13 bases separated the two germline ends.

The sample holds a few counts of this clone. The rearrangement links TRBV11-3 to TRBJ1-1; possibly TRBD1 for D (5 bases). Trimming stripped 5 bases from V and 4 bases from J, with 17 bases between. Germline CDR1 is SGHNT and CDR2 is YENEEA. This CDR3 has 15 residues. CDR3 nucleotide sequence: TGTGCCAGCAGCCCTAGGGACTCCGATAGCACTGAAGCTTTCTTT. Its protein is CASSPRDSDSTEAFF.

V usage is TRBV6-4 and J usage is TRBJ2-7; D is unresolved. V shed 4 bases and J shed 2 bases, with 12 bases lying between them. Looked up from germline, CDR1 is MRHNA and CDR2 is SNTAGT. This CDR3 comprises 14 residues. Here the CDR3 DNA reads TGTGCCAGCAGTGTGGGCGTTGCCCCCTACGAGCAGTACTTC. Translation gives CASSVGVAPYEQYF.

This CDR3 reads CASSLSSGGQYNALFF. The DNA of the CDR3 is TGTGCCAGCAGCTTATCTAGCGGGGGGCAATACAATGCGCTGTTCTTC. The genes are TRBV7-2 and TRBJ2-1, with TRBD2 matching over 11 bases. The CDR3 totals 16 residues. The germline V gene has CDR1 SGHTA and CDR2 FQGNSA. V dropped 2 bases and J dropped 15; count of bases not matched to a gene: 15. Using reference TRBV7-2 and TRBJ2-1 for the parts outside the CDR3, the full variable domain is GAGVSQSPSNKVTEKGKDVELRCDPISGHTALYWYRQSLGQGLEFLIYFQGNSAPDKSGLPSDRFSAERTGGSVSTLTIQRTQQEDSAVYLCASSLSSGGQYNALFFGPGTRLTVL.

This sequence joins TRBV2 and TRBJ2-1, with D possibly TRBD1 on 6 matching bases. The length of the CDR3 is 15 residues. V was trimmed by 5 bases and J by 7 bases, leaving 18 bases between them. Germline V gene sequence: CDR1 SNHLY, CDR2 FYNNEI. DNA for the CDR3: TGTGCCAGCAGTATCCAGGGGACCCCCTCAAATGAGCAGTTCTTC. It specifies CASSIQGTPSNEQFF.

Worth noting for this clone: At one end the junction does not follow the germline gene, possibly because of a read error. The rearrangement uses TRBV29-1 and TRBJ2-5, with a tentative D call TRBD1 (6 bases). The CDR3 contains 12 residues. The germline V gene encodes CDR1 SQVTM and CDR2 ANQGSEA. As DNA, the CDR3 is TGCAGCGTTGTGATCCCCATGGGGGCTCGTGACTTC. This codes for CSVVIPMGARDF.

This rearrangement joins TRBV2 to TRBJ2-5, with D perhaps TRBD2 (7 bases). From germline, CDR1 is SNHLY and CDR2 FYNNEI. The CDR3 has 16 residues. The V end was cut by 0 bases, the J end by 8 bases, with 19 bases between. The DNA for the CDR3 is TGTGCCAGCAGTGAAGCGTGGCGGGGGCCCCCTCCCACCCAGTACTTC. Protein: CASSEAWRGPPPTQYF.

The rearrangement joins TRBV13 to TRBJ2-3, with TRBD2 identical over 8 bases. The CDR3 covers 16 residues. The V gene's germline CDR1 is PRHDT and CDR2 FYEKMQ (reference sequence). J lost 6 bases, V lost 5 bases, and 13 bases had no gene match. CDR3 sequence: CASSPRGRGAGDTQYF. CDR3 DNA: TGTGCCAGCAGCCCCCGGGGGCGGGGGGCGGGGGATACGCAGTATTTT.

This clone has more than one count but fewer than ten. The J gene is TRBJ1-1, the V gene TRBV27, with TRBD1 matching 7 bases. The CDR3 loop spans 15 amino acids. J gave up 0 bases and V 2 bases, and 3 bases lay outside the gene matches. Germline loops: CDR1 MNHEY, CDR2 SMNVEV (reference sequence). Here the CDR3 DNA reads TGTGCCAGCAGTTTAATTGACAGGGTGAACACTGAAGCTTTCTTT. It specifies CASSLIDRVNTEAFF.

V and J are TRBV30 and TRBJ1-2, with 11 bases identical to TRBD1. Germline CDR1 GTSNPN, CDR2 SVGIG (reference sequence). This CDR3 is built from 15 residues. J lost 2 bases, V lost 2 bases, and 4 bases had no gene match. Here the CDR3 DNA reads TGTGCCTGGAGTTTCGGGGACAGGGGGAACTATGGCTACACCTTC. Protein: CAWSFGDRGNYGYTF.

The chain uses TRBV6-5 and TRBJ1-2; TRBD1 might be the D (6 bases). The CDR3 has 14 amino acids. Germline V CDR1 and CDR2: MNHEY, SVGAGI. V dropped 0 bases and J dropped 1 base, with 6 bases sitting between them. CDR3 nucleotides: TGTGCCAGCAGTTACTCCAGGGGTAACTATGGCTACACCTTC. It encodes CASSYSRGNYGYTF.